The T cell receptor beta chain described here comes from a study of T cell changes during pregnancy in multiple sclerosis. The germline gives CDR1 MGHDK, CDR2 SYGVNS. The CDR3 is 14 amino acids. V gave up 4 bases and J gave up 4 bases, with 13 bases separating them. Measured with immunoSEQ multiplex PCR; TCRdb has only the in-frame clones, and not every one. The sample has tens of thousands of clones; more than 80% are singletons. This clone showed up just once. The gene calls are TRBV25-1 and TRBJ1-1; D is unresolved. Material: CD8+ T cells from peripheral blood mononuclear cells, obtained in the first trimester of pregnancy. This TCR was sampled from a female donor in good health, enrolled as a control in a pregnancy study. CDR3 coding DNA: TGTGCCAGCAGTGCCGGGAGTTCGGGCACTGAAGCTTTCTTT. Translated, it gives CASSAGSSGTEAFF.